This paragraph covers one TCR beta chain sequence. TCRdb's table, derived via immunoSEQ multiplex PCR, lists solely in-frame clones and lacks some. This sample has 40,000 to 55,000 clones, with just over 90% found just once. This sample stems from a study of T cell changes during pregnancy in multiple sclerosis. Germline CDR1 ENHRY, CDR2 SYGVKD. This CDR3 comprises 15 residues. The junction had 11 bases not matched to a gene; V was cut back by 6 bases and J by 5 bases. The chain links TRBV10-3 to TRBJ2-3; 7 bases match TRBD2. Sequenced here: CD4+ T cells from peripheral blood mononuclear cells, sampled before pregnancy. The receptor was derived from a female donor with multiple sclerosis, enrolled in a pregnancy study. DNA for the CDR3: TGTGCCATCAGGCGGGAAGCGGGAAGTCGAGATACGCAGTATTTT. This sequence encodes CAIRREAGSRDTQYF.